Each of the 5 T cell receptor beta chains below was sequenced from the same sample in a study of blood T cell repertoires in COVID-19. The assay was immunoSEQ multiplex PCR, and TCRdb's table has in-frame clones only and misses some. The repertoire has tens of thousands of clones, under 95% of them found once; the top ten carry about 6.1%. The sample comprised peripheral blood. These TCRs come from a human donor in a cohort sampled during active COVID-19.

The rearrangement joins TRBV7-9 to TRBJ2-1; a weak D match, TRBD2 (5 bases). Germline V gene data show CDR1 as SEHNR and CDR2 as FQNEAQ (reference sequence). V lost 11 bases to trimming and J lost 9 bases, with 20 bases between them. This CDR3 contains 13 residues. CDR3 protein: CAGAETTGSEQFF. The CDR3 DNA reads as TGTGCCGGAGCGGAGACTACTGGCAGTGAGCAGTTCTTC.

This sequence joins TRBV6-2 or TRBV6-3 and TRBJ1-5; D uncertain. The CDR3 runs to 13 residues. In germline, CDR1 is MNHEY, CDR2 SVGEGT. V was clipped by 2 bases and J by 7 bases, with 9 bases between them. As DNA, the CDR3 is TGTGCCAGCAGTTACGTTCACGAGCAGCCCCAGCATTTT. Translating gives CASSYVHEQPQHF.

The count of this clone is one. The CDR3 sequence is CASSLQGVEGEKLFF. The CDR3 DNA follows: TGTGCCAGCAGCTTGCAGGGGGTAGAGGGTGAAAAACTGTTTTTT. This chain uses TRBV5-4 with TRBJ1-4; 7 nucleotides line up with TRBD1. V lost 1 base and J lost 7; bases outside the gene matches: 7. This CDR3 contains 15 residues. Germline V gives CDR1 SGHNT, CDR2 YYREEE (reference sequence).

The chain couples TRBV18 to TRBJ2-5, with a possible D match to TRBD2 (5 bases). V was trimmed by 6 bases and J by 3 bases, leaving 11 bases between them. This CDR3 comprises 13 residues. Germline V CDR1 and CDR2: KGHSH, LQKENI. CDR3 residues: CASSPPGEETQYF. CDR3 in DNA: TGTGCCAGCTCCCCCCCCGGGGAAGAGACCCAGTACTTC.

The V gene is TRBV9, the J gene TRBJ2-7, with 7 bases lining up with TRBD2. V lost 3 bases to trimming and J lost 0 bases; unmatched junction nucleotides: 6. There are 15 residues in the CDR3. Germline V lookup: CDR1 SGDLS, CDR2 YYNGEE. The chain's CDR3 is CASSASGANSYEQYF. The CDR3 coding sequence is TGTGCCAGCAGCGCTAGCGGAGCGAACTCCTACGAGCAGTACTTC.